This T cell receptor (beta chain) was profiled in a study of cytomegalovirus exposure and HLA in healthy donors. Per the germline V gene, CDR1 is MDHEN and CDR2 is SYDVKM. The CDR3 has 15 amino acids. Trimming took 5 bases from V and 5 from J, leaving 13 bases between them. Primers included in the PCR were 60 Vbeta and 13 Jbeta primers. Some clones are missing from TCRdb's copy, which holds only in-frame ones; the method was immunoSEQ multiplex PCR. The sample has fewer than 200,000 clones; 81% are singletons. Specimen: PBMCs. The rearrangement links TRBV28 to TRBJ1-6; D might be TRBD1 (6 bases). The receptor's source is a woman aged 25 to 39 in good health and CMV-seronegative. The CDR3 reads CASSPRQANNSPLHF. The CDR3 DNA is TGTGCCAGCAGTCCGCGACAGGCCAATAATTCACCCCTCCACTTT.